One sample yielded the 14 T cell receptor beta chains listed below, sequenced in a study of T cells after yellow fever vaccination. From the 5' RACE reads, TCRdb called clonotypes with MiXCR, one entry per CDR3 protein. The table lists approximately 160,000 distinct CDR3 sequences, 7% to 10% of them singletons, with around 33% in the top ten. Sequenced material: CD8+ T cells sorted from PBMCs, taken 45 days after the yellow fever booster vaccination. The origin of the receptors is a man aged 18 to 35 who received the YFV17D yellow fever vaccine.

In this sample, this clonotype turned up many times. The rearrangement joins TRBV10-3 to TRBJ2-2; perhaps TRBD1 as D (6 bases). This CDR3 has 14 amino acids. The germline V gene encodes CDR1 ENHRY and CDR2 SYGVKD. V was pared by 6 bases and J by 7 bases, with 15 bases between. CDR3 DNA sequence: TGTGCCATCAGGACACAGGGAGAGGACGGGGAGCTGTTTTTT. As protein: CAIRTQGEDGELFF.

This clonotype was recorded a few times. The V gene is TRBV2, the J gene TRBJ2-7; D ambiguous. Germline loops: CDR1 SNHLY, CDR2 FYNNEI. V lost 3 bases, J lost 0 bases, and 6 bases lay in between. The CDR3 runs to 13 residues. The CDR3 sequence is CASSDPDSYEQYV. CDR3 sequence (DNA): TGTGCCAGCAGTGATCCGGACTCCTACGAGCAGTACGTC.

This clonotype was counted at least ten times. The V and J genes are TRBV6-2 or TRBV6-3 and TRBJ2-3; TRBD1 is a possible D gene (5 bases). Deletions cut 8 bases from V and 1 base from J, with 10 bases between. Germline V gene lookup returns CDR1 MNHEY and CDR2 SVGEGT. This CDR3 has 13 amino acids. CDR3 in amino acids: CASWGWGTDTQYF. The CDR3, as DNA: TGTGCCAGCTGGGGCTGGGGCACAGATACGCAGTATTTT.

The rearrangement links TRBV5-6 to TRBJ2-7; D is undetermined. Trimming cost V 6 bases and J 4 bases, with 8 bases left between them. The germline V gene has CDR1 SGHDT and CDR2 YYEEEE. The CDR3 runs 11 residues. The CDR3 spells CASNLLYEQYF. The CDR3 DNA reads as TGTGCCAGCAATCTTTTGTACGAGCAGTACTTC. The complete variable domain, with remaining parts taken from reference TRBV5-6 and TRBJ2-7, reads DAGVTQSPTHLIKTRGQQVTLRCSPKSGHDTVSWYQQALGQGPQFIFQYYEEEERQRGNFPDRFSGHQFPNYSSELNVNALLLGDSALYLCASNLLYEQYFGPGTRLTVT.

This clonotype was found many times. The chain carries TRBV7-9 and TRBJ2-2, with D unresolved. The germline gives CDR1 SEHNR, CDR2 FQNEAQ (reference sequence). The CDR3 runs 17 residues. V was cut by 6 bases and J by 1 base, with 18 bases left in between. The CDR3 reads CASRPTRTAENTGELFF. CDR3 in DNA: TGTGCCAGCAGACCAACCAGGACGGCCGAGAACACCGGGGAGCTGTTTTTT.

The rearrangement joins TRBV27 to TRBJ2-5, with a tentative D call TRBD1 (6 bases). V was cut by 5 bases and J by 5 bases, with 15 bases left in between. Germline lookup yields CDR1 MNHEY and CDR2 SMNVEV (reference sequence). This CDR3 comprises 14 residues. The CDR3 reads CASSPQGQGETQYF. The CDR3 DNA reads TGTGCCAGCAGTCCTCAGGGGCAGGGGGAGACCCAGTACTTC.

This sequence joins TRBV29-1 and TRBJ2-7, with D perhaps given as TRBD1 or TRBD2 (6 bases each). The V gene's germline CDR1 is SQVTM and CDR2 ANQGSEA. This CDR3 has 13 amino acids. V was clipped by 4 bases and J by 4 bases, with 14 bases between them. CDR3 in amino acids: CSVGGRGEYEQYF. The CDR3 region has the DNA TGCAGCGTTGGGGGAAGGGGGGAGTACGAGCAGTACTTC.

A few counts support this clonotype. CDR3 in amino acids: CASSVAAGEETQYF. The DNA of the CDR3 is TGTGCCAGCAGCGTAGCGGCTGGGGAAGAGACCCAGTACTTC. The chain uses TRBV9 and TRBJ2-5; unclear D gene. There are 14 residues in the CDR3. Looked up from germline, CDR1 is SGDLS and CDR2 is YYNGEE. V lost 0 bases and J lost 3, with 9 bases in between. The variable domain in full, completed from reference TRBV9 and TRBJ2-5, reads DSGVTQTPKHLITATGQRVTLRCSPRSGDLSVYWYQQSLDQGLQFLIQYYNGEERAKGNILERFSAQQFPDLHSELNLSSLELGDSALYFCASSVAAGEETQYFGPGTRLLVL.

Only a few counts were recorded for this clonotype. The chain combines TRBV12-3 or TRBV12-4 with TRBJ2-3, with TRBD2 matching over 8 bases. The CDR3 has 13 residues. V shed 5 bases, J shed 4 bases, and the junction held 2 bases outside the gene matches. In DNA, the CDR3 is TGTGCCAGCAGTCGACTAGCGCCAGATACGCAGTATTTT. Its translation: CASSRLAPDTQYF.

This clonotype has only a few counts. The rearrangement uses TRBV7-2 and TRBJ2-7; D gene ambiguous. The germline V gene has CDR1 SGHTA and CDR2 FQGNSA. The V and J ends lost 6 bases and 3 bases respectively, with 12 bases between them. CDR3 length: 13 amino acids. Written as DNA, the CDR3 is TGTGCCAGCAGTCAACCACCGTTCTACGAGCAGTACGTC. This codes for CASSQPPFYEQYV.

This clonotype was observed a few times. This chain uses TRBV4-1 with TRBJ2-7; perhaps TRBD2 as D (6 bases). CDR1 and CDR2 from the germline V gene are MGHRA and YSYEKL. Trimming pared 3 bases from V and 2 bases from J, leaving 14 bases between. The CDR3 has 15 amino acids. This CDR3 reads CASSQRGGATYEQYF. CDR3 DNA: TGCGCCAGCAGCCAGAGAGGAGGGGCCACCTACGAGCAGTACTTC.

This clonotype was picked up a small number of times. This rearrangement joins TRBV13 to TRBJ2-3, with TRBD2 as a possible D gene (7 bases). This CDR3 contains 15 residues. Per the germline V gene, CDR1 is PRHDT and CDR2 is FYEKMQ (reference sequence). Trimming removed 3 bases from V and 2 bases from J, with 12 bases in between. As DNA, the CDR3 is TGTGCCAGCAGCTTGGGGGGGGCCGACACAGATACGCAGTATTTT. It encodes CASSLGGADTDTQYF.

The table lists this clonotype with a few counts. The V gene is TRBV5-1, the J gene TRBJ2-1; 8 bases are shared with TRBD2. Germline V gives CDR1 SGHRS, CDR2 YFSETQ. Trimming cost V 6 bases and J 10 bases; bases outside gene matches: 18. CDR3 length: 16 amino acids. CDR3 DNA: TGCGCCAGCACCCCGAGGGTAGCGGGGCCCCCTTGGGAGCAGTTCTTC. Its translation is CASTPRVAGPPWEQFF.

This clonotype was counted between two and nine times. The J gene is TRBJ2-1, the V gene TRBV11-2, with D unresolved. Germline CDR1 reads SGHAT; CDR2 reads FQNNGV. Trimming took off 5 bases at V and 9 bases at J, with 5 bases between the two ends. CDR3 size: 10 residues. In nucleotides, the CDR3 is TGTGCCAGCAGCCGCTTTGAGCAGTTCTTC. Protein product: CASSRFEQFF. Based on the CDR3 plus reference TRBV11-2 and TRBJ2-1, the full variable domain is EAGVAQSPRYKIIEKRQSVAFWCNPISGHATLYWYQQILGQGPKLLIQFQNNGVVDDSQLPKDRFSAERLKGVDSTLKIQPAKLEDSAVYLCASSRFEQFFGPGTRLTVL.